This entry lists 5 T cell receptor beta chains sequenced from one sample in a study of tumor-infiltrating lymphocytes in primary liver carcinoma. From about 20-30 mg of unsorted bulk tissue, DNA and RNA were co-extracted together. From roughly 500 ng total RNA, TCR beta cDNA was generated with a primer in the constant region. Amplification in three nested multiplex PCR rounds with slightly modified ARM-PCR gave rise to TCR beta libraries. The two initial PCR rounds, around 11 cycles each, used TRBV1-TRBV30 forward and C-beta reverse primers. TCRdb re-called the multiplex PCR reads with MiXCR, one entry per CDR3 protein. The data contain some 51,000 distinct CDR3 sequences, roughly 77% of them singletons. The sequencing sample was made of liver tumor tissue from sampling region 3. Subset given: tumor region T3, left-lateral pole. The origin of the receptors is a man aged 35-49 years with primary liver carcinoma and hepatitis B virus infection.

In the case of this clonotype: Germline and junction disagree at one end, which may indicate a read error. The V gene is TRBV6-6, the J gene TRBJ2-5; 9 bases fit TRBD1. The length of the CDR3 is 16 residues. Germline assignment: CDR1 MNHNY and CDR2 SVGAGI (reference sequence). CDR3 region: CAGSFSTGQGQETQYF. The CDR3 DNA follows: TGTGCCGGCAGTTTCTCGACGGGACAGGGCCAAGAGACCCAGTACTTC.

Note on this clonotype: The CDR3 does not close with the conserved phenylalanine or tryptophan, likely indicating a read error. V usage is TRBV5-4 and J usage is TRBJ2-1; 7 bases agree with TRBD2. Germline trimming cut 4 bases from V and 8 bases from J; bases unmatched to any gene: 12. Germline V gene data show CDR1 as SGHNT and CDR2 as YYREEE (reference sequence). The CDR3 extends over 15 amino acids. CDR3 sequence reads: CASSPSGGLHDEQFL. The CDR3 DNA follows: TGTGCCAGCAGCCCCTCGGGAGGTCTCCACGATGAGCAGTTCCTC.

This clonotype was counted many times. This chain connects TRBV10-3 to TRBJ1-1; TRBD1 agrees at 9 bases. Germline V gene data show CDR1 as ENHRY and CDR2 as SYGVKD. This CDR3 has 14 residues. V trimming: 2 bases; J trimming: 2 bases; junction bases outside the gene matches: 0. The CDR3 sequence is CAISETGGNTEAFF. CDR3 bases: TGTGCCATCAGTGAGACAGGGGGCAACACTGAAGCTTTCTTT.

The sample holds a few counts of this clonotype. At one end the junction does not follow the germline gene, possibly because of a read error. The chain uses TRBV5-1 and TRBJ2-1; D is possibly TRBD1 (5 bases). The germline CDR1 and CDR2 sequences are SGHRS and YFSETQ. The CDR3 has 15 amino acids. CDR3 amino acids: CASSPIGAVNNEQFF. CDR3 DNA sequence: TGCGCTAGCAGCCCCATTGGGGCAGTAAACAATGAGCAGTTCTTC.

Regarding this clonotype: The junction does not match germline at one end; this may be a read error. V usage is TRBV4-1 and J usage is TRBJ2-2; D ambiguous. Germline CDR1 MGHRA, CDR2 YSYEKL. This CDR3 is built from 15 residues. The CDR3 loop reads CASNQEVANTGELFF. The CDR3 DNA follows: TGCGCCAGCAACCAAGAGGTTGCTAACACCGGGGAGCTGTTTTTT.